One and the same sample provided the 18 T cell receptor beta chains below, sequenced in a study of response to subunit inactivated influenza vaccine. TCRdb reanalysed the RT-PCR reads using MiXCR and keeps one entry per CDR3 protein. Of roughly 760,000 distinct CDR3 sequences in the sample, less than 25% were seen once. The starting material was PBMCs from blood, obtained 5 days after vaccination. The receptors were sampled from a man aged 50-59 years who received an inactivated influenza vaccine.

V gene TRBV6-1 combines with J gene TRBJ2-7; 7 bases agree with TRBD2. Germline V CDR1 and CDR2: MNHNS, SASEGT. This CDR3 has 13 amino acids. V lost 7 bases, J lost 2 bases, and 5 bases stayed unmatched. Here the CDR3 reads CASKGGGTYEQYF. CDR3 nucleotides: TGTGCCAGCAAGGGCGGGGGTACCTACGAGCAGTACTTC.

The rearrangement joins TRBV28 to TRBJ2-3; D is possibly TRBD1 or TRBD2 (5 bases each). The V gene's germline CDR1 is MDHEN and CDR2 SYDVKM. Trimming cost V 3 bases and J 2 bases, with 9 bases left between them. The length of the CDR3 is 14 residues. Written as DNA, the CDR3 is TGTGCCAGCAGTTTTCTGGGGACCACAGATACGCAGTATTTT. Encoded protein: CASSFLGTTDTQYF.

This clonotype was seen a few times. The chain carries TRBV20-1 and TRBJ2-1, with 12 bases that match TRBD2. Per the germline V gene, CDR1 is DFQATT and CDR2 is SNEGSKA (reference sequence). Germline trimming cut 3 bases from V and 10 bases from J; bases unmatched to any gene: 7. The CDR3 covers 14 residues. CDR3 nucleotide sequence: TGCAGTGCTAGCAGGACTAGCGGGGCCAGGGAGCAGTTCTTC. Translating it yields CSASRTSGAREQFF.

This clonotype has a handful of counts. The chain couples TRBV12-3 or TRBV12-4 to TRBJ2-2; D is ambiguous. The CDR3 totals 13 residues. V lost 5 bases and J 5 bases, leaving 9 bases between the germline ends. The CDR3 here is CASSAEKTGELFF. As DNA, the CDR3 is TGTGCCAGCAGTGCCGAGAAGACCGGGGAGCTGTTTTTT.

The CDR3 sequence: CASSLGSAVAKNIQYF. DNA for the CDR3: TGTGCCAGCAGCTTAGGGTCGGCAGTAGCCAAAAACATTCAGTACTTC. The chain uses TRBV11-2 and TRBJ2-4; D is unresolved. CDR1 SGHAT and CDR2 FQNNGV come from the germline V gene. This CDR3 has 16 amino acids. Trimming stripped 1 base from V and 0 bases from J, with 10 bases between.

This clonotype was seen at least ten times. This chain connects TRBV7-2 to TRBJ2-5; D gene unclear. V was cut by 4 bases and J by 4 bases, with 10 bases left in between. This CDR3 has 13 amino acids. The germline gives CDR1 SGHTA, CDR2 FQGNSA. CDR3: CASSSSLAETQYF. For the CDR3, the DNA is TGTGCCAGCAGCTCGTCCCTGGCAGAGACCCAGTACTTC. Combining the CDR3 with reference TRBV7-2 and TRBJ2-5 gives the whole variable domain GAGVSQSPSNKVTEKGKDVELRCDPISGHTALYWYRQSLGQGLEFLIYFQGNSAPDKSGLPSDRFSAERTGGSVSTLTIQRTQQEDSAVYLCASSSSLAETQYFGPGTRLLVL.

Only a few counts were recorded for this clonotype. This chain links TRBV5-1 with TRBJ1-3, with a possible D match to TRBD1 (6 bases). In germline, CDR1 is SGHRS, CDR2 YFSETQ. This CDR3 has 15 residues. Trimming took off 0 bases at V and 2 bases at J, with 9 bases between the two ends. The DNA of the CDR3 is TGCGCCAGCAGCTTGGATGGGACAACTGGAAACACCATATATTTT. Translating it yields CASSLDGTTGNTIYF.

A few counts support this clonotype. The chain has TRBV30 and TRBJ2-3; TRBD1 matches at 7 bases. The germline CDR1 and CDR2 sequences are GTSNPN and SVGIG (reference sequence). The V segment lost 0 bases and the J segment 3 bases; nucleotides outside the gene matches: 3. There are 14 residues in the CDR3. CDR3: CAWSVQGITDTQYF. The DNA of the CDR3 is TGTGCCTGGAGTGTACAGGGGATTACAGATACGCAGTATTTT.

This chain joins TRBV7-9 and TRBJ2-7; D may correspond to TRBD1 or TRBD2 (5 bases each). Trimming removed 5 bases from V and 6 bases from J, with 14 bases in between. The length of the CDR3 is 13 residues. Germline lookup yields CDR1 SEHNR and CDR2 FQNEAQ (reference sequence). The CDR3 protein is CASSPSGPGEQYF. In DNA form, the CDR3 reads TGTGCCAGCAGCCCCTCGGGACCGGGCGAGCAGTACTTC.

This clonotype showed up just a few times. The chain is built from TRBV12-3 or TRBV12-4 and TRBJ1-1; D possibly corresponds to TRBD1 (5 bases). The CDR3 is made up of 15 amino acids. V was trimmed by 8 bases and J by 5 bases, leaving 21 bases between them. The CDR3 sequence: CASSSTRSGGTEAFF. CDR3 coding DNA: TGTGCCAGCTCCTCAACCCGGTCGGGGGGAACTGAAGCTTTCTTT.

The chain is built from TRBV20-1 and TRBJ2-6; D is perhaps TRBD1 (6 bases). This CDR3 contains 14 residues. V lost 4 bases and J 2 bases, leaving 9 bases between the germline ends. CDR1 and CDR2 from the germline V gene are DFQATT and SNEGSKA (reference sequence). The CDR3 DNA follows: TGCAGTGCTACTCCAGGGGCTGGGGCCAACGTCCTGACTTTC. Protein: CSATPGAGANVLTF.

The table lists this clonotype with a few counts. The V gene is TRBV28, the J gene TRBJ2-3; TRBD1 aligns across 7 bases. Per germline, CDR1 MDHEN and CDR2 SYDVKM. CDR3 length: 15 residues. The trim removed 6 bases at V and 4 bases at J, leaving 10 bases unmatched. CDR3 residues: CASSSYGQVSDTQYF. CDR3 nucleotide sequence: TGTGCCAGCAGCTCCTACGGACAGGTTTCAGATACGCAGTATTTT.

This clonotype was seen more than once but under ten times. The genes are TRBV5-1 and TRBJ2-1; possibly TRBD1 for D (7 bases). The germline V gene encodes CDR1 SGHRS and CDR2 YFSETQ. The length of the CDR3 is 17 residues. V lost 3 bases to trimming and J lost 4 bases, with 20 bases between them. Written as DNA, the CDR3 is TGCGCCAGCAGCTCAGGGGGGATGGGACAGATATACAATGAGCAGTTCTTC. Amino acids: CASSSGGMGQIYNEQFF.

The rearrangement joins TRBV29-1 to TRBJ2-6, with D unclear. The V gene lost 1 base and the J gene lost 2 bases, with 3 bases spanning the gap. The length of the CDR3 is 13 residues. Germline V gene data show CDR1 as SQVTM and CDR2 as ANQGSEA. In DNA, the CDR3 is TGCAGCGTTGAAGGAGCTGGGGCCAACGTCCTGACTTTC. This codes for CSVEGAGANVLTF.

This clonotype was observed a few times. This chain links TRBV28 with TRBJ2-7; D call uncertain. The CDR3 covers 13 residues. Germline CDR1 reads MDHEN; CDR2 reads SYDVKM. Deletions cut 3 bases from V and 5 bases from J, with 11 bases between. The CDR3 spells CASSLGHLDEQYF. The CDR3 region has the DNA TGTGCCAGCAGTTTGGGCCACCTCGACGAGCAGTACTTC.

This clonotype was found a few times. The gene calls are TRBV12-3 or TRBV12-4 and TRBJ2-2; D perhaps matches TRBD1 (5 bases). V was clipped by 4 bases and J by 3 bases, with 18 bases between them. This CDR3 region has 17 residues. CDR3 bases: TGTGCCAGCAGTTCTCCTCCCAGGGTGTTGGACACCGGGGAGCTGTTTTTT. This translates into CASSSPPRVLDTGELFF.

The gene calls are TRBV29-1 and TRBJ2-1; tentatively, D is TRBD1 (5 bases). V was pared by 7 bases and J by 0 bases, with 10 bases between. This CDR3 is 13 amino acids long. CDR1 SQVTM and CDR2 ANQGSEA come from the germline V gene. The CDR3 region has the DNA TGCAGCGGTTTAGGGGCCTCCTACAATGAGCAGTTCTTC. Its protein is CSGLGASYNEQFF.

J is TRBJ2-1 and V is TRBV20-1; TRBD2 aligns across 10 bases. There are 16 residues in the CDR3. V trimming: 0 bases; J trimming: 7 bases; junction bases outside the gene matches: 9. Germline V gene lookup returns CDR1 DFQATT and CDR2 SNEGSKA (reference sequence). The CDR3 is CSARDGSGRAVNEQFF. CDR3 DNA: TGCAGTGCTAGAGATGGAAGCGGGAGGGCCGTAAATGAGCAGTTCTTC.